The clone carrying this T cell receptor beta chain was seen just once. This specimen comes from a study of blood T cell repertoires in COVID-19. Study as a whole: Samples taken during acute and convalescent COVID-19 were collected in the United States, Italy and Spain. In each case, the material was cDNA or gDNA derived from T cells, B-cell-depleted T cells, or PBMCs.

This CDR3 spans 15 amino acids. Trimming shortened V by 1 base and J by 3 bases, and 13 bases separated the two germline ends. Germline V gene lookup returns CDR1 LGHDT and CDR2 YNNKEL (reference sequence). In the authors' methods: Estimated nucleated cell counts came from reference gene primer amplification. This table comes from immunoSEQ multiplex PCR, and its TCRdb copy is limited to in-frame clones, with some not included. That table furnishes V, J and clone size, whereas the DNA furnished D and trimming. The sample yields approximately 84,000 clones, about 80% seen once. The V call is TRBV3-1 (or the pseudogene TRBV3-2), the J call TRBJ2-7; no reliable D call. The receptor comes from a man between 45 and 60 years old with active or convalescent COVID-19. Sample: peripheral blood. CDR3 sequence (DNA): TGTGCCAGCAGCCAAGGGGCGTTGGTTCACTACGAGCAGTACTTC. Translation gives CASSQGALVHYEQYF.